This entry features one T cell receptor beta chain sequence. Its antigen remains unknown. TCRdb re-analysed the 5' RACE reads in MiXCR, keeping a single row per CDR3 protein. This sample has just under 550,000 distinct CDR3 sequences; 9.5% to 15% occur once, and the top ten carry 6.5% to 7%. This CDR3 contains 15 residues. Trimming took 1 base from V and 1 from J, leaving 14 bases between them. Germline CDR1 reads DFQATT; CDR2 reads SNEGSKA (reference sequence). This sample was taken from a study of CD8 T cells in ankylosing spondylitis. Findings and caveats of the study: Earlier work had already found some motif variants in reactive arthritis synovial fluid and blood. It appeared that ankylosing spondylitis blood was characterized by a TCR beta motif of about 8 highly homologous variants.

Sequencing was done on a sample of blood, either unsorted or a sorted T cell fraction (not recorded which). V gene TRBV20-1 combines with J gene TRBJ2-7, with a possible D match to TRBD2 (5 bases). This sequence was found in a male donor with ankylosing spondylitis. CDR3 amino acids: CSARVERHSSYEQYF. The CDR3 DNA is TGCAGTGCTAGAGTGGAGCGGCATTCATCCTACGAGCAGTACTTC.